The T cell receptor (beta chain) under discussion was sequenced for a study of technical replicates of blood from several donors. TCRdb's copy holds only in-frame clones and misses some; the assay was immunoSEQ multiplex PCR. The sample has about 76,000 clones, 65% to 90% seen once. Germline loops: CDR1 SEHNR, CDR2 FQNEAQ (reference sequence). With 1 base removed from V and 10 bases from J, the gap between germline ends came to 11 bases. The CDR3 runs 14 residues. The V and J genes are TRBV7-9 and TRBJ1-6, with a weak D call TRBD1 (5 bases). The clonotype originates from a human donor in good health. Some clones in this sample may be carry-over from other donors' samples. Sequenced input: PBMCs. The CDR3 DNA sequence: TGTGCCAGCAGCTTAGGTGGGGCTGAGTCACCCCTCCACTTT. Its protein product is CASSLGGAESPLHF. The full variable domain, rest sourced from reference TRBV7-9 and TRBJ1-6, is DTGVSQNPRHKITKRGQNVTFRCDPISEHNRLYWYRQTLGQGPEFLTYFQNEAQLEKSRLLSDRFSAERPKGSFSTLEIQRTEQGDSAMYLCASSLGGAESPLHFGNGTRLTVT.